What follows are 15 T cell receptor beta chains derived from one specimen sequenced in a study of CD8+ T cells in alopecia areata. Investigators isolated RNA and reverse transcribed it into cDNA to act as the sequencing template. Assay used: immunoSEQ multiplex PCR; TCRdb lists only in-frame clones, some missing. The repertoire holds 150,000 to 250,000 clones, with more than 55% as singletons. Treatment meaning: oral pan-JAK inhibitor, 5-10 mg twice daily. Sequencing used CD4+ T cells sorted from blood, obtained at week 4, from a patient treated with tofacitinib. The origin of the receptors is a human donor with alopecia areata.

The CDR3 DNA reads as TGCAGCGTAACAGGGAGTTTCGAGACCCAGTACTTC. Amino acid sequence: CSVTGSFETQYF. The chain is built from TRBV29-1 and TRBJ2-5; tentatively, D is TRBD1 (6 bases). This CDR3 has 12 amino acids. Germline V lookup: CDR1 SQVTM, CDR2 ANQGSEA. V dropped 6 bases and J dropped 5 bases, with 13 bases sitting between them.

Concerning this clone itself: Other DNA sequences from this sample encode an identical CDR3 as well. CDR3 sequence (DNA): TGCGCCAGCAGCGCGACAGGGGGCACTGAAGCTTTCTTT. Its protein is CASSATGGTEAFF. The rearrangement links TRBV5-1 to TRBJ1-1; the match to TRBD1 covers 9 bases. CDR3 size: 13 residues. V shed 4 bases and J 4 bases; nucleotides not matched to a gene: 2. The V gene's germline CDR1 is SGHRS and CDR2 YFSETQ.

This chain's CDR3 is CASSGGTASSYNEQFF. The CDR3 DNA is TGTGCCAGCAGCGGGGGGACGGCCAGCTCCTACAATGAGCAGTTCTTC. This sequence joins TRBV5-4 and TRBJ2-1, with D possibly being TRBD2 (6 bases). There are 16 residues in the CDR3. V shed 4 bases and J shed 0 bases, with 14 bases lying between them. Per the germline V gene, CDR1 is SGHNT and CDR2 is YYREEE (reference sequence).

This chain connects TRBV7-9 to TRBJ1-6; weak D call: TRBD1 (5 bases). The CDR3 is made up of 16 amino acids. Germline CDR1 reads SEHNR; CDR2 reads FQNEAQ (reference sequence). V lost 3 bases and J 6 bases, leaving 15 bases between the germline ends. CDR3 region: CASSFRAVALNSPLHF. CDR3 nucleotides: TGTGCCAGCAGCTTCAGGGCCGTTGCTCTTAATTCACCCCTCCACTTT.

The chain has TRBV29-1 and TRBJ1-2, with D uncertain. The V end was cut by 0 bases, the J end by 6 bases, with 2 bases between. The V gene's germline CDR1 is SQVTM and CDR2 ANQGSEA. The CDR3 is made up of 10 amino acids. The CDR3 spells CSVEENGYTF. CDR3 nucleotide sequence: TGCAGCGTTGAAGAAAATGGCTACACCTTC.

This clone was seen a few times. The V and J genes are TRBV29-1 and TRBJ1-5; 7 bases line up with TRBD1. From germline, CDR1 is SQVTM and CDR2 ANQGSEA. Germline trimming cut 4 bases from V and 0 bases from J; bases unmatched to any gene: 3. The CDR3 loop spans 14 amino acids. CDR3 coding DNA: TGCAGCGTTGGGGGACAGCTTAGCAATCAGCCCCAGCATTTT. Its protein product is CSVGGQLSNQPQHF. The variable domain in full, with the rest retrieved from reference TRBV29-1 and TRBJ1-5, is SAVISQKPSRDICQRGTSLTIQCQVDSQVTMMFWYRQQPGQSLTLIATANQGSEATYESGFVIDKFPISRPNLTFSTLTVSNMSPEDSSIYLCSVGGQLSNQPQHFGDGTRLSIL.

The chain is built from TRBV6-6 and TRBJ2-7; 10 positions match TRBD1. Trimming at V came to 8 bases and at J to 9 bases, leaving 10 bases not matched to a gene. Per the germline V gene, CDR1 is MNHNY and CDR2 is SVGAGI (reference sequence). The CDR3 runs 13 residues. The CDR3: CASHRDRGLAQYF. CDR3 nucleotide sequence: TGTGCCAGCCACCGGGACAGGGGATTAGCGCAGTACTTC.

There are many counts of this clone. The J gene is TRBJ1-4, the V gene TRBV9; 10 positions agree with TRBD1. CDR1 is SGDLS and CDR2 is YYNGEE in the germline V gene. Germline trimming cut 4 bases from V and 7 bases from J; bases unmatched to any gene: 7. CDR3 length equals 15 residues. Here the CDR3 reads CASSSRGTGAEKLFF. The CDR3 nucleotides are TGTGCCAGCAGCTCCAGAGGGACAGGGGCTGAAAAACTGTTTTTT.

The V and J genes are TRBV27 and TRBJ2-3, with D perhaps matching TRBD1 (6 bases). The germline V and J ends were trimmed by 6 bases and 6 bases, with 16 bases remaining between them. The CDR3 length is 14 residues. Germline V gene lookup returns CDR1 MNHEY and CDR2 SMNVEV (reference sequence). The CDR3 sequence: CASRRQVSGDTQYF. CDR3 nucleotides: TGTGCCAGCAGGAGACAGGTTTCAGGGGATACGCAGTATTTT.

V and J are TRBV2 and TRBJ2-2; unclear D gene. The germline gives CDR1 SNHLY, CDR2 FYNNEI. The CDR3 is made up of 12 amino acids. Trimming cost V 7 bases and J 4 bases, with 7 bases left between them. CDR3 coding DNA: TGTGCCAGCATCGAGCTCACCGGGGAGCTGTTTTTT. Its translation is CASIELTGELFF.

A single count supports this clone. The chain combines TRBV27 with TRBJ2-5; D might be TRBD1 or TRBD2, each matching 6 bases. Looked up from germline, CDR1 is MNHEY and CDR2 is SMNVEV (reference sequence). The CDR3 consists of 15 residues. Trimming cost V 6 bases and J 5 bases, with 19 bases left between them. CDR3 nucleotides: TGTGCCAGCAGCTCGGGGGCAGGGAGTGGTGAGACCCAGTACTTC. Amino acid sequence: CASSSGAGSGETQYF.

The chain combines TRBV6-6 with TRBJ2-7; 7 nucleotides line up with TRBD1. The V gene's germline CDR1 is MNHNY and CDR2 SVGAGI (reference sequence). CDR3 length equals 13 residues. After removal of 2 bases from V and 6 bases from J, the junction contained 4 bases not matched to a gene. The CDR3 DNA is TGTGCCAGCAGTTACCGGCCAGGGGGCGAGCAGTACTTC. Its translation: CASSYRPGGEQYF.

This clone was observed a single time. The rearrangement uses TRBV29-1 and TRBJ1-3, with 9 bases aligning to TRBD1. Germline lookup yields CDR1 SQVTM and CDR2 ANQGSEA. V lost 1 base and J lost 4; bases outside the gene matches: 5. The CDR3 spans 15 residues. CDR3 DNA sequence: TGCAGCGTTGAAGGGGACAGGGCGACCGGAAACACCATATATTTT. Protein sequence: CSVEGDRATGNTIYF.

The chain employs TRBV7-9 and TRBJ1-1; 9 bases are a match to TRBD1. Trimming took 3 bases from V and 0 from J; bases not matched to a gene: 2. The CDR3 is 15 residues long. Germline CDR1 and CDR2: SEHNR and FQNEAQ (reference sequence). The CDR3 region has the DNA TGTGCCAGCAGCTTGACAGGGGGAGTGAACACTGAAGCTTTCTTT. Amino acid sequence: CASSLTGGVNTEAFF.

This chain links TRBV4-1 with TRBJ1-4; D might be TRBD1 (6 bases). The germline V and J ends were trimmed by 4 bases and 8 bases, with 20 bases remaining between them. The V gene's germline CDR1 is MGHRA and CDR2 YSYEKL. The length of the CDR3 is 16 residues. The CDR3 region is CASSRFRLGASEKLFF. CDR3 coding DNA: TGCGCCAGCAGCCGGTTCAGGTTGGGGGCGAGCGAAAAACTGTTTTTT.